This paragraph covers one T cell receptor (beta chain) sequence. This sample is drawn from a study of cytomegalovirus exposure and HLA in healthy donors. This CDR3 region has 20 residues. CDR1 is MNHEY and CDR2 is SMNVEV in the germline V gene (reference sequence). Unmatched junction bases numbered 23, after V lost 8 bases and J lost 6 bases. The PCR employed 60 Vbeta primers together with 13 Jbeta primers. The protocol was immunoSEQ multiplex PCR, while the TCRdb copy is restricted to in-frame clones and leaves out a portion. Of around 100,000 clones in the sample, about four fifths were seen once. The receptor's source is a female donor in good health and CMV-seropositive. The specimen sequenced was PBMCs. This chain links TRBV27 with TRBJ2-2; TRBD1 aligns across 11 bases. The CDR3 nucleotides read TGTGCCAGCTTATCTATATCCCCCGGGACAGGGGGGTTCTTGGCCGGGGAGCTGTTTTTT. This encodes CASLSISPGTGGFLAGELFF.